This entry is about one TCR beta chain. The antigen remains unidentified. The entirety of the isolated RNA underwent reverse transcription, so expressed TCRB transcripts were sequenced. Sequenced by immunoSEQ multiplex PCR; TCRdb stores in-frame clones only, minus some. Among 150,000 to 200,000 clones, more than 60% were seen once, and the ten largest hold about 0.1%. The data were taken from a study of beta chain features in type 1 diabetes. Findings and limits, study-wide: The naive, central memory and Treg TCRB repertoires showed an apparent similarity that was greater among patients than among healthy donors. People with Type 1 diabetes carried modestly yet significantly shorter TCRB CDR3s in all four CD4+ subsets.

Germline loops: CDR1 SQVTM, CDR2 ANQGSEA. The CDR3 totals 13 residues. A sort by CD45RO/CCR7/CD25/CD127/CD95/CD27 yielded CD4+ naive, central memory, regulatory and stem cell-like memory cells. This chain links TRBV29-1 with TRBJ2-5; the D is unclear. The last part of the DNA fits TRBJ2-7 better; the J call may be wrong. The TCR originated in a man aged 25-45 years with type 1 diabetes. Sequenced input: naive CD4+ T cells from blood. CDR3 sequence: CSVEESWTYEQYF. The CDR3 nucleotides are TGCAGCGTTGAAGAGAGCTGGACCTACGAGCAGTACTTC.